Presented here are 5 T cell receptor beta chains from one specimen sequenced in a study of human T cells and chemical hapten exposure. Unfractionated whole blood was the source of the extracted total RNA. TCRdb passed the 5' RACE reads through MiXCR, listing each CDR3 protein once. This table has about 80,000 distinct CDR3 sequences, about 7.7% appearing once. The receptors derive from a male donor in good health.

This clonotype was recorded at least ten times. Here the CDR3 DNA reads TGTGCCAGCAGCTTAGACATTGGGACATATGGCTACACCTTC. Protein sequence: CASSLDIGTYGYTF. The chain joins TRBV7-9 to TRBJ1-2, with a weak D call TRBD1 (6 bases). This CDR3 has 14 amino acids. Germline V gene lookup returns CDR1 SEHNR and CDR2 FQNEAQ (reference sequence). V lost 1 base and J 5 bases, leaving 11 bases between the germline ends.

This chain connects TRBV18 to TRBJ2-7, with D perhaps matching TRBD1 or TRBD2 (6 bases each). In germline, CDR1 is KGHSH, CDR2 LQKENI. The CDR3 totals 17 residues. V lost 0 bases and J lost 3, with 18 bases in between. Written as DNA, the CDR3 is TGTGCCAGCTCACCACCTATTTCCGGGGGCACCTTCTACGAGCAGTACTTC. This encodes CASSPPISGGTFYEQYF.

In its sample, this clonotype was seen many times. The chain uses TRBV5-6 and TRBJ1-1; D not resolved. The V end lost 2 bases, the J end lost 1 base, and 6 bases lay between the germline ends. CDR3 size: 13 residues. Looked up from germline, CDR1 is SGHDT and CDR2 is YYEEEE. CDR3 loop: CASSFPANTEAFF. CDR3 coding DNA: TGTGCCAGCAGCTTCCCAGCGAACACTGAAGCTTTCTTT.

This clonotype was seen more than once but under ten times. V usage is TRBV5-6 and J usage is TRBJ2-7; tentative D call: TRBD1 (6 bases). The germline CDR1 and CDR2 sequences are SGHDT and YYEEEE. The CDR3 is 14 residues long. The V end was cut by 4 bases, the J end by 3 bases, with 14 bases between. CDR3 amino acids: CASSTRQAFYEQYF. The CDR3 DNA is TGTGCCAGCAGCACTAGACAGGCCTTCTACGAGCAGTACTTC.

This clonotype was seen at least ten times. The rearrangement uses TRBV20-1 and TRBJ2-7; D is unresolved. The V end lost 0 bases, the J end lost 0 bases, and 18 bases lay between the germline ends. The CDR3 loop spans 17 amino acids. Germline CDR1 and CDR2: DFQATT and SNEGSKA (reference sequence). As DNA, the CDR3 is TGCAGTGCTAGAGACCTGACAAACCGGGCATTCTCCTACGAGCAGTACTTC. It specifies CSARDLTNRAFSYEQYF.